The rows below give T cell receptor beta chains drawn from one sample of a study of cytomegalovirus exposure and HLA in healthy donors. The repertoire was sequenced with immunoSEQ multiplex PCR; TCRdb's copy has only in-frame clones and lacks some. The sample includes about 130,000 clones, 60% to 80% of them seen just once. Sequenced material: PBMCs. These receptor sequences come from a young man in good health and CMV-seronegative. The CDR3 runs from the conserved cysteine through the conserved F or W. D genes are given only for firm matches. Clone size appears in some rows only: once, few, many, or a class for an expanded clone.

J gene	clone size	D gene	V gene	CDR3 DNA	CDR3 protein
TRBJ2-3	.	TRBD1	TRBV7-9	TGTGCCAGCAGCTCACGACAGGGGGGGACGCAGTATTTT	CASSSRQGGTQYF
TRBJ1-1	few	.	TRBV14	TGTGCCAGCAGCCAAGATATGAACACTGAAGCTTTCTTT	CASSQDMNTEAFF
TRBJ1-2	.	.	TRBV2	TGTGCCAGCAGTGAAGGCGGGGGTACCCTTTACTATGGCTACACCTTC	CASSEGGGTLYYGYTF
TRBJ1-6	.	.	TRBV6-5	TGTGCCAGTAAACGACCAGGGATCAATTCACCCCTCCACTTT	CASKRPGINSPLHF
TRBJ2-5	.	TRBD1	TRBV28	TGTGCCAGCAGTTTATTGACAGGGGGTGGCAGCGAAGAGACCCAGTACTTC	CASSLLTGGGSEETQYF
TRBJ1-2	.	TRBD1	TRBV28	TGTGCCAGCAGGGGGGGACAGGCCCCGAGGGGCTACACCTTC	CASRGGQAPRGYTF
TRBJ2-7	.	TRBD2	TRBV13	TGTGCCAGCAGCTTCGGGACTAGCGGCTATAAGCAGTACTTC	CASSFGTSGYKQYF
TRBJ1-6	.	.	TRBV13	TGTGCCAGCAGCTTAGGCCCAGGGCCGGTCCACTTT	CASSLGPGPVHF
TRBJ2-5	.	.	TRBV5-4	TGTGCCAGCAGCTTGGAGGGAGTCCCGGTACAAGAGACCCAGTACTTC	CASSLEGVPVQETQYF
TRBJ2-1	.	TRBD2	TRBV5-1	TGCGCCAGCAGCCTGGAAACGGGACTAGGCTATGAGCAGTTCTTC	CASSLETGLGYEQFF
TRBJ1-2	.	.	TRBV28	TGTGCCAGCATCACTCAGGGGACCTCGTATGGCTACACCTTC	CASITQGTSYGYTF
TRBJ1-1	.	TRBD1	TRBV7-9	TGTGCCAGCAGCTGGACAGGGGCCCAGAACACTGAAGCTTTCTTT	CASSWTGAQNTEAFF
TRBJ2-5	.	TRBD1	TRBV2	TGTGCCAGCAGAGAACAAACCGGGACAGGCGGGCGGGAGACCCAGTACTTC	CASREQTGTGGRETQYF
TRBJ1-2	.	.	TRBV28	TGTGCCAGCAGTACCTCCAGGGGAAAGGGCTACACCTTC	CASSTSRGKGYTF
TRBJ2-1	.	.	TRBV21-1	TGTGCCAGCATGAATAGCGCCAGCTCCTACAATGAGCAGTTCTTC	CASMNSASSYNEQFF
TRBJ1-2	once	.	TRBV29-1	TGCAGCGTTGAGGAGGGCAAGGCCTATGGCTACACCTTC	CSVEEGKAYGYTF